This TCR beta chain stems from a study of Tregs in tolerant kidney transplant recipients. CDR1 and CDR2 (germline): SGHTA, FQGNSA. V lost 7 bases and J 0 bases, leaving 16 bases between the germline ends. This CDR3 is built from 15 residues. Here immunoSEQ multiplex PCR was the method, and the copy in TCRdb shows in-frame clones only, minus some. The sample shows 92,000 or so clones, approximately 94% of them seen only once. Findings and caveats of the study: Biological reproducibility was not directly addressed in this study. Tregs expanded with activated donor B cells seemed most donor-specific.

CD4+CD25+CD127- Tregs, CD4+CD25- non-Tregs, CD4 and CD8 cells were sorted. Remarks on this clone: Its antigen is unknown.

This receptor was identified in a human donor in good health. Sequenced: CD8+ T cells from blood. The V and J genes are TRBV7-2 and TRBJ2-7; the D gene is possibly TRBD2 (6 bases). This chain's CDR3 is CASNPGTLSSYEQYF. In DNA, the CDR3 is TGTGCCAGCAACCCCGGGACTCTGAGCTCCTACGAGCAGTACTTC. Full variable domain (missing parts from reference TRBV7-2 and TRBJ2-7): GAGVSQSPSNKVTEKGKDVELRCDPISGHTALYWYRQSLGQGLEFLIYFQGNSAPDKSGLPSDRFSAERTGGSVSTLTIQRTQQEDSAVYLCASNPGTLSSYEQYFGPGTRLTVT.